The subject of this entry is one TCR beta chain. Its antigen target is currently unknown. The input lacks base qualities; no much larger clone sits a single base away. Receptor libraries were prepared by the immunoSEQ multiplex PCR assay. A mixture of 60 forward primers for TCR Vbeta segments and 13 reverse primers for TCR Jbeta segments was used in the multiplex PCR. Amplification of the CDR3 region of rearranged TCR beta genes was performed with a multiplex PCR assay on genomic DNA. The amplified TCR beta libraries were sequenced on the Illumina HiSeq System as 87-base-pair reads. In the paper's pipeline: In a later analysis, some 80 million unique TCR beta chains were counted across the 650 to 750 repertoires, and around 10 million of these chains were shared by at least two donors. Raw reads were error-corrected and collapsed into unique sequences by a nearest-neighbor algorithm in which closely related sequences were merged to remove PCR and sequencing errors. V, D and J gene segments were assigned by aligning CDR3 sequences to IMGT reference sequences. For a sequence to be retained, at least a six-nucleotide match to both a V gene segment and a J gene segment was required. A rearrangement was called productive if the CDR3 had no stop codons and remained in frame with V and J, and every other rearrangement was called non-productive. CDR3 was defined by IMGT convention, running from the second conserved V-encoded cysteine to the conserved J-encoded phenylalanine. The earlier analysis of some 600 of the donors excluded sequences that lacked an unambiguous match to a single V gene segment. In an earlier analysis of about 590 of the donors, a V segment was called functional when productive rearrangements were above 56.7%, and segregating when the standard deviation between donors exceeded 5%. A statistical classification framework was built to diagnose cytomegalovirus status from the catalog of TCR beta chain sequences. A later analysis assigned V and J genes by comparing TCR nucleotide sequences with IMGT/GENE-DB human TR gene sequences. In a later analysis, CDR3 sequences and most-parsimonious VDJ recombination scenarios were assigned using the TCRdist pipeline. A later analysis defined each TCR beta chain by its CDR3 amino acid sequence plus V-gene family, and excluded reads lacking a unique V-gene family. In a later analysis, around 600 highly shared, low-generation-probability nucleotide sequences were removed to address suspected cross-contamination and a sequencing artifact. In a later analysis, a clonal expansion index was calculated for each public chain from normalized within-repertoire ranks of inferred template counts. In a later analysis, generation probabilities were computed using a VDJ recombination model fitted to out-of-frame rearrangements, and the results were checked against IGoR. A later analysis scored TCR-TCR, TCR-HLA and TCR-CMV co-occurrence with hypergeometric tests, applying a repertoire-size bias correction to TCR pairs. To estimate false discovery rates, a later analysis permuted the HLA or CMV assignments 20 times. In a later analysis, co-occurring TCRs were grouped using DBSCAN, with TCRdist sequence similarity added in when clustering inside HLA-allele-positive subsets. Repertoires with fewer than 30,000 or more than 120,000 public chains, plus five repertoires with anomalous nucleotide sharing, were excluded from co-occurrence clustering. TCRdb re-hosts the immuneACCESS table, in-frame sequences only. Its copies lack some clones; in the studies checked, an unresolved V gene accounts for under half of them, and the cause for the rest is not known. Clonal size and the V and J genes are those of that table, whereas D and trimming came from the DNA. The sample includes under 200,000 clones, with roughly 82% observed a single time. Roughly 1.6% of the sample rests with the top ten.

The sample originates from a study of cytomegalovirus exposure and HLA in healthy donors (dated by TCRdb to about 2017). In the study overall: An earlier analysis of 550 to 700 of the donors reported more than 250 Gb of sequence data and 117 million unique TCR beta sequences from 150 million to 200 million T cells. A later genetic analysis took genome-wide SNP genotypes for 398 of the 666 donors and used that subset as a discovery cohort. Among about 370 genotyped donors of the cohort, an average of around 220,000 unique TCR beta nucleotide sequences was sequenced per donor, of which approximately 19% were non-productive. Donor age, sex, ethnicity and CMV serostatus were collected together with the repertoire data. The aim of the study was to test whether cataloging public T cell receptors could identify signatures of past pathogen exposure. All discovery cohort repertoires had been generated using a single sequencing platform. Several DR-DQ haplotypes were treated as single units for association and clustering because of strong linkage in the cohort. To study patterns of TCR occurrence, a later analysis re-analyzed previously published TCR beta repertoires from 650 to 750 donors and added high-resolution HLA genotyping. Typing coverage differed by locus: A, B, C, DRB1 and DQB1 were typed in roughly 629-640 donors, DQA1 in approximately 520, DPA1 in approximately 600, and DPB1 in 472. An early release that covered around 590 HLA-typed donors contained approximately 290 gigabases of sequencing data and roughly 84 million unique TCR sequences. Among the approximately 420 genotyped donors, under 90% belonged to the genetic ancestry cluster associated with self-reported Caucasian donors. The study combined high-throughput TCR immunosequencing, statistical association of individual TCRs with disease status, and machine learning to predict cytomegalovirus infection status. The study profiled the T cell repertoires of around 700 subjects by immunosequencing and related them to cytomegalovirus serostatus. To decide whether each TCR beta V gene segment behaved as functional or pseudogenic, an earlier analysis of fewer than 750 of the donors relied on high-throughput TCR beta sequencing. In the later analysis, no new phenotypic data were used to find candidate immune exposures; instead, reliance was placed on TCR beta sequences and their occurrence across donors. In addition to the first cohort of roughly 670 subjects, a separate validation cohort of about 120 different subjects was used. HLA typing included class I and class II loci at four-digit resolution.

Here is what the overall study found, with its caveats: A later analysis associated 15,000 to 20,000 TCR beta sequences with specific HLA alleles at a false discovery rate of 0.05. An earlier analysis of around 500 of the donors showed that most TCR beta V segments appeared in productive rearrangements either about 87% or about 30% of the time, which broadly matched IMGT annotations. Correlated functional status among segregating V segments might reflect linkage disequilibrium, but an unknown experimental factor could not be ruled out. Because HLA typing was unavailable for some donors at each locus, only the typed subset was used in association tests. A few of the identified cytomegalovirus-associated TCR beta chains were confirmed in vitro to be specific for cytomegalovirus antigens. For the cohort, immune exposure information was limited to CMV serostatus. A later analysis found that HLA-associated TCR beta chains were more clonally expanded and had lower generation probabilities than equally common non-associated chains. According to a later genetic analysis, donors in an Asian-associated ancestry cluster had fewer N-insertions in productive TCRs than the approximately 650-donor mean. A further reported finding was that TCR beta sequences accurately predicted the HLA-A and HLA-B alleles for most subjects in the first cohort. The classifier was reported to diagnose cytomegalovirus status with high specificity and sensitivity in both the original and validation cohorts. The study gave a list of more than 150 TCR beta chains associated with cytomegalovirus. An association between a missense DCLRE1C variant and V-gene and J-gene trimming of TCR beta chains was found in a later genetic analysis and replicated in an independent cohort. The 87-base-pair reads could not distinguish some IMGT-functional V segments, including TRBV6-2 and TRBV6-3, so those segments were excluded. According to a later analysis, TCR association rates differed among HLA loci, with DRB1 alleles showing the most associated TCRs and HLA-C alleles showing the fewest. A cluster of highly shared sequence variants was judged likely to represent a technical artifact of the sequencing pipeline. The authors suggested that the approach could potentially be extended to other disease states and immunological phenotypes. In a later analysis, most CMV-associated TCR beta chains were found to appear HLA-restricted, with HLA associations seemingly driven largely by CMV exposure. Most TCR sequences were seen in very few donors, while some public TCRs were found in many individuals. Assigning TCR associations to individual alleles was difficult when HLA alleles, especially DR and DQ, strongly co-occurred. The earlier analysis of some 560 of the donors excluded roughly 17 rarely observed V segments, including chromosome 9 orphons, because counts were too low. Only TCR beta chains were sequenced in this cohort, and the absence of alpha or paired-chain data limited detectable features. Several of the top co-occurrence clusters appeared to be linked to parvovirus B19, influenza, CMV and Epstein-Barr virus, according to a later analysis. Presence/absence analyses assumed roughly uniform sequencing depth across donors, an assumption that may not hold.

The cohort consisted of approximately 690 healthy bone marrow donors. Cohort members were all nominally healthy when sampled, although unrecorded immune exposures were likely present. The donor was CMV seropositive and was included in the group of 250 to 300 seropositive cohort members. A peripheral blood sample was provided by each donor, and peripheral blood mononuclear cells were used for TCR beta sequencing. Genomic DNA extraction from the blood cell samples was performed with the Qiagen DNeasy Blood Extraction Kit. The cysteine opens and the phenylalanine closes a CDR3 of 12 amino acids. This entry keeps only the CDR3 DNA: 36 bases, framed from base 1. V loses 0 bases of germline sequence and J loses 8 bases, and the interval between the two ends is 8 bases. The germline V gene (reference sequence) specifies GTSNPN as CDR1 and SVGIG as CDR2.

Sequenced material: PBMCs. Rearrangement joined TRBV30 to TRBJ2-1; D gene: possibly TRBD2, on 6 matching bases. The origin of this receptor is a girl between 5 and 17 years old in good health and CMV-seropositive. The DNA sequence follows: TGTGCCTGGAGTGTCGGAGGGGATGAGCAGTTCTTC. It translates to CAWSVGGDEQFF.